The entry that follows covers one T cell receptor (beta chain) sequence. Its specificity is not known. Mixed chimerism was transient after nonmyeloablative marrow transplants from related graft donors. This record belongs to a study of Tregs in tolerant kidney transplant recipients. Points from the study as a whole: Validation in larger populations is needed because few patients were studied. Tregs expanded with activated donor B cells seemed most donor-specific. Changing PCR primers prevented nucleotide comparison between some patients' samples.

Sequencing used immunoSEQ multiplex PCR; TCRdb keeps in-frame clones, though not all of them. The top ten clones hold over 12% of a sample with about 52,000 clones, about nine tenths of them seen once. This TCR was sampled from a human patient who received a combined kidney and bone marrow transplant. A share of the T cells may be of graft donor origin. Source: CD8+ T cells from blood (PBMCs), taken 24 months after the transplant.

CDR3 bases: TGTGCCAGCAGCCAGGGAGCGGGTTCCTACGAGCAGTACTTC. Its translation is CASSQGAGSYEQYF. The chain uses TRBV14 and TRBJ2-7; perhaps TRBD2 as D (6 bases). Germline CDR1 SGHDN, CDR2 FVKESK. This CDR3 is built from 14 residues. Trimming took 3 bases from V and 1 from J, leaving 10 bases between them.